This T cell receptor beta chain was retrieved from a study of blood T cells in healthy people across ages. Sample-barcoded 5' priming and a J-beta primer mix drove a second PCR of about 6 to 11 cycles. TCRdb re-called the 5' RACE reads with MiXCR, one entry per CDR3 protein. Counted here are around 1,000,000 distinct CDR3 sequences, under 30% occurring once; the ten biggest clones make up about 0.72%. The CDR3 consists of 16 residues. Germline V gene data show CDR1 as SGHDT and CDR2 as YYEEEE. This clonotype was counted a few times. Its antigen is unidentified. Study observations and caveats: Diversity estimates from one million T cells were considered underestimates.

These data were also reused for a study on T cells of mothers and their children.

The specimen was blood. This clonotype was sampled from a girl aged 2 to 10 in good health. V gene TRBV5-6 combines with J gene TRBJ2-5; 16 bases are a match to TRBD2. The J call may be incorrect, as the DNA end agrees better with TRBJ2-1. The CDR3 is CASSLAGTSGRDKQFF. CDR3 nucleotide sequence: TGTGCCAGCAGCTTGGCCGGGACTAGCGGGAGGGATAAGCAGTTCTTC.